This is a list of T cell receptor beta chains from one sample in a study of chemoradiotherapy in HPV16-positive cancers. The method was immunoSEQ multiplex PCR; TCRdb's version includes in-frame clones alone and lacks a portion of them. The sample has thousands of clones; approximately 90% are singletons. Sequencing used tumor tissue, obtained from a patient who underwent chemoradiotherapy. The receptors stem from a human donor with HPV-associated anogenital cancer. Each CDR3 is given with its conserved first and last residue. D genes are given only for firm matches. Not every row has a clone size; where given, it reads once, few, many or a size class.

D gene | J gene | V gene | clone size | CDR3 DNA | CDR3 protein
TRBD1 | TRBJ2-5 | TRBV28 | . | TGTGCCAGCAGTTTATGGACAGGGGGCGATATGGAGACCCAGTACTTC | CASSLWTGGDMETQYF
. | TRBJ2-2 | TRBV5-1 | . | TGCGCCAGCAGAGCGGCAAACACCGGGGAGCTGTTTTTT | CASRAANTGELFF
. | TRBJ2-1 | TRBV29-1 | . | TGCACCGCGTTGTCGAATGAGCAGTTCTTC | CTALSNEQFF
TRBD2 | TRBJ2-3 | TRBV27 | . | TGTGCCAGCAGTTTCACTAGCGGGGGTTGGTCAGATACGCAGTATTTT | CASSFTSGGWSDTQYF
TRBD1 | TRBJ1-2 | TRBV5-6 | . | TGTGCCAGCAGCCCGGACAGGGGGCGCCGGGACTATGGCTACACCTTC | CASSPDRGRRDYGYTF
. | TRBJ2-3 | TRBV30 | . | TGTGCCTGGAGTGGGTCTCCGGATACGCAGTATTTT | CAWSGSPDTQYF
TRBD2 | TRBJ2-5 | TRBV11-2 | . | TGTGCCAGCAGCTCGGGGAGGGGAGGGCACAGAAGGGAGACCCAGTACTTC | CASSSGRGGHRRETQYF
TRBD2 | TRBJ2-5 | TRBV2 | . | TGTGCCAGCAGCCAAGCGGGAGTAGGTGAGACCCAGTACTTC | CASSQAGVGETQYF
TRBD1 | TRBJ1-4 | TRBV5-1 | . | TGCGCCAGCAGCACGAGACAGGGTTTATATGAAAAACTGTTTTTT | CASSTRQGLYEKLFF
. | TRBJ1-5 | TRBV2 | . | TGTGCCAGCAGGGGCCGGGTGGACGGTCAGCCCCAGCATTTT | CASRGRVDGQPQHF
. | TRBJ2-1 | TRBV5-5 | . | TGTGCCAGCAGCTTGGTGTGGGCGAGCTCCTACAATGAGCAGTTCTTC | CASSLVWASSYNEQFF
. | TRBJ2-1 | TRBV6-4 | once | TGTGCCAGCAGTGACTCCGATAACAATGAGCAGTTCTTC | CASSDSDNNEQFF
. | TRBJ2-2 | TRBV11-2 | . | TGTGCCATAGGGGCGGATAACACCGGGGAGCTGTTTTTT | CAIGADNTGELFF
. | TRBJ1-3 | TRBV30 | . | TGTGCCTGGAGTCGAGGGGCTGGAAACACCATATATTTT | CAWSRGAGNTIYF
TRBD2 | TRBJ2-5 | TRBV4-2 | . | TGTGCCAGCAGTGCGGGGACTAGCGGGGGAAAAGAGACCCAGTACTTC | CASSAGTSGGKETQYF
. | TRBJ1-6 | TRBV25-1 | few | TGTGCCAGCAGTAAAACAGGGAATCCATCACCCCTCCACTTT | CASSKTGNPSPLHF
. | TRBJ1-1 | TRBV5-6 | few | TGTGCCCCACGAAGGAGATGGGAAGCTTTCTTT | CAPRRRWEAFF
. | TRBJ1-1 | TRBV5-6 | . | TGTGCCAGCAGCTTGGGGACCGTGAACACTGAAGCTTTCTTT | CASSLGTVNTEAFF
. | TRBJ2-1 | TRBV30 | . | TGTGCCTCGACTCGGTACAATGAGCAGTTCTTC | CASTRYNEQFF
. | TRBJ2-1 | TRBV9 | . | TGTGCCAGCAGCGTCCCTCCCGGTGAGCAGTTCTTC | CASSVPPGEQFF
. | TRBJ1-4 | TRBV16 | once | TGTGCCAGCAGCCGAGGGAATCGAGAAAAACTGTTTTTT | CASSRGNREKLFF
TRBD2 | TRBJ2-3 | TRBV4-3 | . | TGCGCCAGCAGCCAAGATCGAGGCGGGGGGGATACGCAGTATTTT | CASSQDRGGGDTQYF
TRBD1 | TRBJ1-2 | TRBV5-6 | . | TGTGCCAGCAGCTTGGGAGGGGGCGCGTATGGCTACACCTTC | CASSLGGGAYGYTF
TRBD1 | TRBJ2-7 | TRBV28 | . | TGTGCCAGCAACCCGGACAGGCCGGCCTACGAGCAGTACTTC | CASNPDRPAYEQYF
. | TRBJ2-3 | TRBV6-1 | . | TGTGCCAGCAGTGACTACCAGGGCGGCACAGATACGCAGTATTTT | CASSDYQGGTDTQYF
. | TRBJ2-2 | TRBV14 | . | TGTGCCAGCAGCCAACAGATCACCGGGGAGCTGTTTTTT | CASSQQITGELFF
. | TRBJ2-1 | TRBV7-9 | . | TGTGCCAGCAGCCCCGGGACTTGGGGATACAATGAGCAGTTCTTC | CASSPGTWGYNEQFF
. | TRBJ2-2 | TRBV2 | . | TGTGCCAGCAGTGAAGTCAGGGGCGGGACCGGGGAGCTGTTTTTT | CASSEVRGGTGELFF
. | TRBJ2-1 | TRBV15 | . | TGTGCCACCAGCGTTGGAGGGTCGGTAGTCAATGAGCAGTTCTTC | CATSVGGSVVNEQFF
. | TRBJ2-5 | TRBV28 | . | TGTGCCAGCAACGCCGTGGGGATGGGGCAGGAGACCCAGTACTTC | CASNAVGMGQETQYF
. | TRBJ1-2 | TRBV27 | . | TGTGCCAGCAGTTTATACCCGGGGGCGGACTATGGCTACACCTTC | CASSLYPGADYGYTF
TRBD2 | TRBJ2-1 | TRBV13 | . | TGTGCCAGCACGACTAGCGGGGGCGCACCCCCGTCCAATGAGCAGTTCTTC | CASTTSGGAPPSNEQFF
. | TRBJ2-3 | TRBV18 | . | TGTGCCAGCTCACCACAGACAGATACGCAGTATTTT | CASSPQTDTQYF
TRBD1 | TRBJ1-1 | TRBV6-1 | few | TGTGCCAGCAGTGCCCGACAGGGAACGAACACTGAAGCTTTCTTT | CASSARQGTNTEAFF
. | TRBJ2-5 | TRBV5-8 | . | TGTGCCAGCAGCTTGGGGCTGGGCGGAGGTGTTGAGACCCAGTACTTC | CASSLGLGGGVETQYF
TRBD1 | TRBJ2-3 | TRBV19 | . | TGTGCCAGTAGACCCGGGACAGACACAGATACGCAGTATTTT | CASRPGTDTDTQYF
. | TRBJ2-5 | TRBV6-1 | . | TGTGCCAGCAGGGCCCTAACTGCAGGCGAGACCCAGTACTTC | CASRALTAGETQYF
. | TRBJ1-1 | TRBV27 | . | TGTGCCAGCAGTCTACAGGGACGCACTGAAGCTTTCTTT | CASSLQGRTEAFF
. | TRBJ2-7 | TRBV28 | . | TGTGCCAGCAGTTCCCTTAAGGGGCGGCGGGCCTACGAGCAGTACTTC | CASSSLKGRRAYEQYF
. | TRBJ1-4 | TRBV15 | . | TGTGCCACCAGCAGAGAGTGGGGGGGGAATGAAAAACTGTTTTTT | CATSREWGGNEKLFF
. | TRBJ1-4 | TRBV28 | . | TGTGCCAGCAGGCCACAGGGTAGGGGAGAAAAACTGTTTTTT | CASRPQGRGEKLFF
TRBD2 | TRBJ2-5 | TRBV2 | . | TGTGCCAGCGGGGAGGGTCAAGAGACCCAGTACTTC | CASGEGQETQYF
TRBD1 | TRBJ2-7 | TRBV4-1 | . | TGCGCCAGCAGCCAACCCTGGGCAGGGGGAAAATACGAGCAGTACTTC | CASSQPWAGGKYEQYF
. | TRBJ2-7 | TRBV11-2 | . | TGTGCCAGCAGCGTGTCGGGAGCAAACGAGCAGTACTTC | CASSVSGANEQYF
. | TRBJ2-7 | TRBV10-2 | . | TGCGCCAGCAGTGACCCCGAAGCCGAGCAGTACTTC | CASSDPEAEQYF
. | TRBJ1-5 | TRBV15 | . | TGTGCCACCAGCAGAGGGGTGGCGCAGCCCCAGCATTTT | CATSRGVAQPQHF
. | TRBJ1-2 | TRBV28 | . | TGTGCCAGCAGGTCGGACAGCCTGACCCTCTCCTATGGCTACACCTTC | CASRSDSLTLSYGYTF
TRBD1 | TRBJ1-4 | TRBV28 | . | TGTGCCAGCAGTTTGGCGGGACAGGGGAATGAAAAACTGTTTTTT | CASSLAGQGNEKLFF
. | TRBJ2-6 | TRBV21-1 | . | TGTGCCAGCAGCAAGACCGGGACAGAAGACTCTGGGGCCAACGTCCTGACTTTC | CASSKTGTEDSGANVLTF
. | TRBJ2-1 | TRBV6-5 | . | TGTGCCAGCAGTTACCTGGGAGACCAAGAGCAGTTCTTC | CASSYLGDQEQFF
TRBD1 | TRBJ1-1 | TRBV16 | . | TGTGCCAGCAGTTTCGACAGGGGCGCTGAAGCTTTCTTT | CASSFDRGAEAFF
TRBD1 | TRBJ2-7 | TRBV18 | . | TGTGCCAGCTCAGCCCGGGGACAGACCTACGAGCAGTACTTC | CASSARGQTYEQYF
. | TRBJ2-7 | TRBV28 | . | TGTGCCAGCAGTATCTGGGACACGGGTAGCTCCTACGAGCAGTACTTC | CASSIWDTGSSYEQYF
TRBD1 | TRBJ1-1 | TRBV19 | . | TGTGCCAGTAGTATGATAAGGGGGCGCGGCACTGAAGCTTTCTTT | CASSMIRGRGTEAFF
. | TRBJ2-7 | TRBV28 | . | TGTGCCAGCGGTGGGGACGCCCGCTACGAGCAGTACTTC | CASGGDARYEQYF
. | TRBJ1-1 | TRBV28 | . | TGTGCCAGCGGAAGGGCTCCGAACACTGAAGCTTTCTTT | CASGRAPNTEAFF
. | TRBJ2-2 | TRBV7-9 | once | TGTGCCAGCAGCCCGACAGGGAACACCGGGGAGCTGTTTTTT | CASSPTGNTGELFF